The rows below give T cell receptor beta chains drawn from one sample of a study of T cell responses to AZD1222 COVID-19 vaccine. The table came from immunoSEQ multiplex PCR; TCRdb's copy has only in-frame clones and leaves some out. Here the sample spans about 35,000 clones, 65% to 90% being singletons. Sample: peripheral blood, taken on day 0 of AZD1222 vaccination. The receptors originated from an adult in good health. The CDR3 runs from the conserved cysteine through the conserved F or W. The D gene is left open where the match is weak. The size of a clone is reported for some rows only, either as once, few or many, or as a class for expanded clones.

TRBV5-1	TRBJ1-2	-	-	CASSLDTMYGYTF	TGCGCCAGCAGCCTCGACACTATGTATGGCTACACCTTC
TRBV2	TRBJ2-5	-	-	CASSQILQETQYF	TGTGCCAGCAGCCAGATACTGCAAGAGACCCAGTACTTC
TRBV12-5	TRBJ2-7	-	-	CASGTGYGVEQYF	TGTGCTAGTGGTACAGGGTACGGCGTCGAGCAGTACTTC
TRBV5-6	TRBJ2-7	-	-	CASSLYDFGVSSYEQYF	TGTGCCAGCAGCTTGTATGACTTCGGGGTAAGCTCCTACGAGCAGTACTTC
TRBV4-3	TRBJ2-7	-	-	CASSHRYGGRGGMDYEQYF	TGCGCCAGCAGCCATCGGTACGGGGGCAGGGGTGGGATGGACTACGAGCAGTACTTC
TRBV6-5	TRBJ1-2	-	-	CAHTSEGDYGYTF	TGTGCCCATACTTCCGAGGGGGACTATGGCTACACCTTC
TRBV28	TRBJ1-5	once	-	CASSMGPRQPQHF	TGTGCCAGCAGTATGGGTCCGAGACAGCCCCAGCATTTT
TRBV29-1	TRBJ1-3	-	-	CSVEDTVSGNTIYF	TGCAGCGTTGAAGATACAGTCTCTGGAAACACCATATATTTT
TRBV6-5	TRBJ2-5	-	TRBD1	CASRQTGGETQYF	TGTGCCAGCAGACAGACAGGGGGGGAGACCCAGTACTTC
TRBV6-2/TRBV6-3	TRBJ2-1	-	-	CASTPRPSSYNEQFF	TGTGCCAGCACCCCTAGACCGAGCTCCTACAATGAGCAGTTCTTC
TRBV11-2	TRBJ1-6	-	-	CASSLGRENSPLHF	TGTGCCAGCAGCTTAGGTCGGGAAAATTCACCCCTCCACTTT
TRBV15	TRBJ2-5	once	-	CATSNGWETQYF	TGTGCCACCAGCAACGGTTGGGAGACCCAGTACTTC
TRBV15	TRBJ1-5	few	-	CATAKDPGGNQPQHF	TGTGCCACCGCTAAGGACCCTGGGGGCAATCAGCCCCAGCATTTT
TRBV3-1/TRBV3-2	TRBJ2-1	-	TRBD2	CASSQAGTSGYNEQFF	TGTGCCAGCAGCCAGGCCGGGACTAGCGGCTACAATGAGCAGTTCTTC
TRBV5-1	TRBJ2-2	once	-	CASSLDTGELFF	TGCGCCAGCAGCTTGGACACCGGGGAGCTGTTTTTT
TRBV5-6	TRBJ2-7	-	TRBD2	CASSSGRGSEIYEQYF	TGTGCCAGCAGCTCGGGGAGGGGTAGCGAGATATACGAGCAGTACTTC
TRBV27	TRBJ1-2	once	-	CARLRPTTPGYTF	TGTGCCCGGCTCCGGCCCACGACCCCAGGCTACACCTTC